This T cell receptor (beta chain) originates from a study of shared clonotypes between healthy human individuals. Trimming left V 4 bases short and J 1 base short, with 12 bases between. Germline CDR1 SGHRS, CDR2 YFSETQ. There are 15 residues in the CDR3. Original processing methods: As immunoSEQ supplied junction-only sequences (without quality scores), filtering differed. The table came from immunoSEQ multiplex PCR; TCRdb's copy has only in-frame clones and leaves some out. V and J calls and clone size are those listed in that table; D and trimming were worked out from the DNA. The table lists 2.3 million or so clones, more than 80% of them singletons.

The chain combines TRBV5-1 with TRBJ1-5; a weak D match, TRBD1 (6 bases). The material sequenced was naive CD4+ T cells from PBMCs. The subset is: CD45RA+ positively selected. The source of this sequence is a man aged 18 to 30 in good health. Some clones in this sample may be carry-over from other donors' samples. The CDR3 reads CASSQTGLSNQPQHF. The CDR3, as DNA: TGCGCCAGCAGCCAGACAGGATTGAGCAATCAGCCCCAGCATTTT.